This T cell receptor (beta chain) is from a study of blood T cell repertoires in COVID-19. Study context: Material from acute and convalescent COVID-19 was sourced from the United States, Italy and Spain. PBMCs, B-cell-depleted T cells, or T cells provided the cDNA or gDNA that made up the material.

In the authors' workflow: Using reference gene primer amplification, nucleated cell counts were estimated. Method: immunoSEQ multiplex PCR; TCRdb's copy keeps in-frame clones and lacks some. The V and J calls and clone size were taken over from that table, and D and trimming were inferred from the DNA. The table includes around 250,000 clones, about nine tenths detected once. Trimming removed 4 bases from V and 5 bases from J, with 11 bases in between. The CDR3 covers 13 residues. The germline gives CDR1 SGHAT, CDR2 FQNNGV. This TCR was sampled from a woman in her twenties or thirties with active or convalescent COVID-19. This rearrangement joins TRBV11-2 to TRBJ1-1, with D perhaps TRBD1 (6 bases). Sequenced material: peripheral blood. The CDR3 bases are TGTGCCAGCAGCTCAGGGCAGGGGACTGAAGCTTTCTTT. Its protein is CASSSGQGTEAFF.